This T cell receptor beta chain was sequenced during a study of cytomegalovirus exposure and HLA in healthy donors (dated by TCRdb to 2015 to 2018). Context from the whole study: An earlier analysis of approximately 600 of the donors reported 250 to 300 Gb of sequence data and around 120 million unique TCR beta sequences from some 180 million T cells. The study was designed to test whether signatures of past pathogen exposure could be identified by cataloging public T cell receptors. The number of typed donors differed by locus: roughly 620-630 for A, B, C, DRB1 and DQB1; 522 for DQA1; 606 for DPA1; and around 470 for DPB1. The study combined high-throughput TCR immunosequencing, statistical association of individual TCRs with disease status, and machine learning to predict cytomegalovirus infection status. In a later genetic analysis, genome-wide SNP genotypes for about three fifths of the roughly 670 donors were used, and that subset was treated as a discovery cohort. All discovery cohort repertoires had been generated using a single sequencing platform. Rather than drawing on any new phenotypic data, the later analysis identified candidate immune exposures from TCR beta sequences and the way those sequences occurred across donors. Among the roughly 400 genotyped donors, around 81% belonged to the genetic ancestry cluster associated with self-reported Caucasian donors. In a later analysis, previously published TCR beta repertoires from several hundred donors were re-analyzed and high-resolution HLA genotyping was added so that TCR occurrence patterns could be studied. HLA typing covered class I and class II loci at four-digit resolution. The T cell repertoires of about 700 subjects were profiled by immunosequencing and related to cytomegalovirus serostatus. In addition to the first cohort of approximately 670 subjects, a separate validation cohort of 100 to 150 different subjects was used. About 330 gigabases of sequencing data and 75 million to 85 million unique TCR sequences made up an early release that covered roughly 670 HLA-typed donors. On average, 235,054 unique TCR beta nucleotide sequences were sequenced per donor among 398 genotyped donors of the cohort, with roughly a sixth of those sequences being non-productive. Donor age, sex, ethnicity and CMV serostatus were compiled alongside the repertoire data. Roughly 5 DR-DQ haplotypes were treated as single units for association and clustering because of strong linkage in the cohort. To decide whether each TCR beta V gene segment behaved as functional or pseudogenic, an earlier analysis of approximately 620 of the donors relied on high-throughput TCR beta sequencing.

Here is what the overall study found, with its caveats: Some IMGT-functional V segments, including TRBV6-2 and TRBV6-3, could not be told apart with the 87-base-pair reads, so those segments were excluded. An association between a missense DCLRE1C variant and V-gene and J-gene trimming of TCR beta chains was found in a later genetic analysis and replicated in an independent cohort. The sequencing pipeline was judged likely to have produced a cluster of highly shared sequence variants as a technical artifact. Across donors, most TCR sequences were observed very rarely, whereas some public TCRs were present in many individuals. Sequencing depth was assumed to be roughly uniform across donors in the presence/absence analyses, though that assumption may not hold. The classifier was reported to diagnose cytomegalovirus status with high specificity and sensitivity in both the original and validation cohorts. Strong co-occurrence of HLA alleles, especially DR and DQ, made assigning TCR associations to individual alleles difficult. At a false discovery rate of 0.05, a later analysis linked around 17,000 TCR beta sequences to specific HLA alleles. In a later analysis, most CMV-associated TCR beta chains were found to appear HLA-restricted, with HLA associations seemingly driven largely by CMV exposure. CMV serostatus was the only immune exposure information available for the cohort. Broadly in line with IMGT annotations, most TCR beta V segments showed up in productive rearrangements about 87% or about 30% of the time in an earlier analysis of 587 of the donors. In a later analysis, HLA-associated TCR beta chains showed more clonal expansion and lower generation probabilities than non-associated chains that were equally common. Only TCR beta chains were sequenced in this cohort, and the absence of alpha or paired-chain data limited detectable features. It was suggested by the authors that the approach could potentially be generalized to other disease states and immunological phenotypes. A later genetic analysis reported fewer N-insertions in productive TCRs among donors in an Asian-associated ancestry cluster than the approximately 670-donor mean. Over 15 rarely observed V segments, including chromosome 9 orphons, were excluded from the earlier analysis of a few hundred of the donors because counts were too low. According to a later analysis, TCR association rates differed among HLA loci, with DRB1 alleles showing the most associated TCRs and HLA-C alleles showing the fewest. A few of the identified cytomegalovirus-associated TCR beta chains were confirmed in vitro to be specific for cytomegalovirus antigens. A further reported finding was that TCR beta sequences accurately predicted the HLA-A and HLA-B alleles for most subjects in the first cohort. HLA typing was unavailable for some donors at each locus, so association tests used only the typed subset. According to a later analysis, parvovirus B19, influenza, CMV and Epstein-Barr virus appeared linked to several top co-occurrence clusters. The study listed 164 TCR beta chains as associated with cytomegalovirus. Linkage disequilibrium might explain the correlated functional status among segregating V segments, but an unknown experimental factor could not be ruled out.

For this clone: Its target antigen remains unknown. The record has no base qualities; no much larger clone is one base away.

The cohort was made up of approximately 670 healthy bone marrow donors. At the time of sampling, all cohort members were nominally healthy, though unrecorded immune exposures were likely present. The donor tested CMV seropositive and was one of the 289 seropositive cohort members. A peripheral blood sample was collected from each donor, and TCR beta sequencing was performed on peripheral blood mononuclear cells. The Qiagen DNeasy Blood Extraction Kit was used to extract genomic DNA from the blood cell samples. The CDR3 holds 16 amino acids from the cysteine to the phenylalanine. The kept DNA is CDR3 alone, 48 bases in frame from the first base. V and J are trimmed by 4 bases and 8 bases, and the gene matches miss 13 bases of the junction. Reading the germline V gene gives CDR1 MDHEN and CDR2 SYDVKM. To prepare the library, the immunoSEQ multiplex PCR assay was applied. A mixture of 60 forward primers for TCR Vbeta segments and 13 reverse primers for TCR Jbeta segments was used in the multiplex PCR. Amplification of the CDR3 region of rearranged TCR beta genes was performed with a multiplex PCR assay on genomic DNA. On the Illumina HiSeq System, the amplified TCR beta libraries were sequenced as 87-base-pair reads. As for the authors' bioinformatics: In a later analysis, roughly 80 million unique TCR beta chains were counted across the 500 to 850 repertoires, and approximately 11 million of these chains were shared by at least two donors. Raw reads were error-corrected and collapsed into unique sequences by a nearest-neighbor algorithm in which closely related sequences were merged to remove PCR and sequencing errors. CDR3 sequences were aligned to IMGT reference sequences to assign V, D and J gene segments. Each retained sequence needed at least a six-nucleotide match to both a V gene segment and a J gene segment. A rearrangement was called productive if the CDR3 had no stop codons and remained in frame with V and J, and every other rearrangement was called non-productive. Following IMGT convention, CDR3 was defined as the stretch from the second conserved V-encoded cysteine to the conserved J-encoded phenylalanine. The earlier analysis of some 540 of the donors excluded any sequence lacking an unambiguous match to a single V gene segment. In an earlier analysis of about 590 of the donors, a V segment was called functional when productive rearrangements were above 56.7%, and segregating when the standard deviation between donors exceeded 5%. A statistical classification framework was developed to diagnose cytomegalovirus status using the catalog of TCR beta chain sequences. A later analysis assigned V and J genes by comparing TCR nucleotide sequences with IMGT/GENE-DB human TR gene sequences. A later analysis assigned CDR3 sequences and most-parsimonious VDJ recombination scenarios with the TCRdist pipeline. In a later analysis, every TCR beta chain was defined by the combination of its CDR3 amino acid sequence and its V-gene family, and reads without a unique V-gene family were dropped. As a way to deal with suspected cross-contamination and a sequencing artifact, a later analysis dropped 592 nucleotide sequences that were highly shared and had low generation probability. In a later analysis, a clonal expansion index was calculated for each public chain from normalized within-repertoire ranks of inferred template counts. In a later analysis, generation probabilities were computed using a VDJ recombination model fitted to out-of-frame rearrangements, and the results were checked against IGoR. In a later analysis, hypergeometric tests were used to score TCR-TCR, TCR-HLA and TCR-CMV co-occurrence, with a repertoire-size bias correction applied to TCR pairs. False discovery rates were estimated in a later analysis by permuting HLA or CMV assignments 20 times. A later analysis grouped co-occurring TCRs with DBSCAN, adding TCRdist sequence similarity when clustering within HLA-allele-positive subsets. Repertoires with fewer than 30,000 or more than 120,000 public chains, plus five repertoires with anomalous nucleotide sharing, were excluded from co-occurrence clustering. The source is immuneACCESS, and TCRdb retained only in-frame sequences with V and J called. Part of the clones is not carried over; for the studies checked, unresolved V genes explain less than half of this, and the remainder is unexplained. The D gene and trimming were derived from the DNA, and the V and J assignments and clone size from that table. In this sample the table shows about 150,000 clones, roughly 63% of which occur a single time. The ten largest make up about 7.1% of the sample.

Sequencing input: PBMCs. This sequence originates from a woman aged 60 to 75 in good health and CMV-seropositive. The V gene is TRBV28 and the J gene is TRBJ1-4, and 7 junction bases match TRBD1. The CDR3 reads as follows: CASSSESGTVPEKLFF. The DNA reads as follows: TGTGCCAGCAGTTCAGAATCCGGGACAGTTCCAGAAAAACTGTTTTTT.